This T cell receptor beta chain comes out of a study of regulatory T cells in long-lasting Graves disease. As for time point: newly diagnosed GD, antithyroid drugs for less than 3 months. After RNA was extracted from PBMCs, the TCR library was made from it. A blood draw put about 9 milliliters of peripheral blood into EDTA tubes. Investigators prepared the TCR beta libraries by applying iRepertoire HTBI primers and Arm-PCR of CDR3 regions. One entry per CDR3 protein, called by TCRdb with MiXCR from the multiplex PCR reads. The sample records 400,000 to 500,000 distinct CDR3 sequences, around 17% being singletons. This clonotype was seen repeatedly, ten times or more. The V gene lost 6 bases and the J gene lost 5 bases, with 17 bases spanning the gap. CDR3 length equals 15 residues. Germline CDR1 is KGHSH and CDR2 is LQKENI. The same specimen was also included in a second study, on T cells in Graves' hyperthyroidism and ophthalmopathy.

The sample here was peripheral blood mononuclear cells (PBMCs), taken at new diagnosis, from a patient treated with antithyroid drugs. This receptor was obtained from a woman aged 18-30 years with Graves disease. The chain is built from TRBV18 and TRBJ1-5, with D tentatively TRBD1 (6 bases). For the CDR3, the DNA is TGTGCCAGCTCCTCCCTCCCGGGGGGCGATCAGCCCCAGCATTTT. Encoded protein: CASSSLPGGDQPQHF.